The 21 T cell receptor beta chains below were found in one sample sequenced in a study of T cell responses to AZD1222 COVID-19 vaccine. TCRdb's copy holds only in-frame clones and misses some; the assay was immunoSEQ multiplex PCR. The table has 150,000 or so clones, around 94% seen once. The source material was peripheral blood, sampled 28 days after the second AZD1222 dose. The receptors stem from an adult who received the AZD1222 COVID-19 vaccine.

The V and J genes are TRBV6-2 or TRBV6-3 and TRBJ2-2, with 8 bases matching TRBD1. CDR3 length: 17 residues. Germline CDR1 is MNHEY and CDR2 is SVGEGT. V shed 6 bases and J 0 bases; nucleotides not matched to a gene: 9. CDR3 residues: CASSPLAGQANTGELFF. The CDR3 nucleotides read TGTGCCAGCAGCCCTTTGGCGGGACAGGCGAACACCGGGGAGCTGTTTTTT.

V usage is TRBV27 and J usage is TRBJ1-2; weak D call: TRBD1 (6 bases). Germline values: CDR1 MNHEY, CDR2 SMNVEV (reference sequence). This CDR3 region has 15 residues. V lost 4 bases and J 0 bases, leaving 12 bases between the germline ends. The DNA for the CDR3 is TGTGCCAGCAGTTCGGGGGGCGCAGCTAACTATGGCTACACCTTC. It codes for CASSSGGAANYGYTF.

The chain recombines TRBV7-9 with TRBJ1-2; 11 bases match TRBD1. The CDR3 has 15 residues. The trim removed 3 bases at V and 4 bases at J, leaving 4 bases unmatched. Germline assignment: CDR1 SEHNR and CDR2 FQNEAQ (reference sequence). In nucleotides, the CDR3 is TGTGCCAGCAGCTTTGGGACAGGGGGAAGCTATGGCTACACCTTC. Its translation: CASSFGTGGSYGYTF. Complete variable domain (other parts from reference TRBV7-9 and TRBJ1-2): DTGVSQNPRHKITKRGQNVTFRCDPISEHNRLYWYRQTLGQGPEFLTYFQNEAQLEKSRLLSDRFSAERPKGSFSTLEIQRTEQGDSAMYLCASSFGTGGSYGYTFGSGTRLTVV.

This chain links TRBV7-9 with TRBJ2-1, with TRBD2 identical over 8 bases. J was trimmed by 8 bases and V by 1 base; bases with no gene match: 7. CDR1 SEHNR and CDR2 FQNEAQ come from the germline V gene (reference sequence). The CDR3 is 15 residues long. CDR3 bases: TGTGCCAGCAGCTTAGTGACTAGCGCGAGCCATGAGCAGTTCTTC. Protein: CASSLVTSASHEQFF.

This chain connects TRBV7-2 to TRBJ1-5; D unclear. The CDR3 totals 13 residues. Germline loops: CDR1 SGHTA, CDR2 FQGNSA. Trimming left V 1 base short and J 6 bases short, with 7 bases between. The CDR3 is CASSLGASQPQHF. CDR3 sequence (DNA): TGTGCCAGCAGCTTAGGTGCGAGTCAGCCCCAGCATTTT.

The chain carries TRBV4-1 and TRBJ1-5; D gene uncertain. Germline V gives CDR1 MGHRA, CDR2 YSYEKL. The CDR3 runs to 15 residues. V was cut by 2 bases and J by 9 bases, with 17 bases left in between. The CDR3 coding sequence is TGCGCCAGCAGCCAATACGGCGGGGTCGGGAGGCCCCAGCATTTT. Translation: CASSQYGGVGRPQHF.

The J gene is TRBJ1-1, the V gene TRBV5-4, with unresolved D. Trimming stripped 0 bases from V and 5 bases from J, with 11 bases between. Per the germline V gene, CDR1 is SGHNT and CDR2 is YYREEE (reference sequence). This CDR3 contains 14 residues. CDR3 region: CASSLESGWTEAFF. The CDR3 DNA follows: TGTGCCAGCAGCTTGGAGTCGGGCTGGACTGAAGCTTTCTTT.

The rearrangement joins TRBV19 to TRBJ1-1; unclear D gene. The CDR3 sequence is 13 residues long. CDR1 is LNHDA and CDR2 is SQIVND in the germline V gene (reference sequence). V lost 4 bases and J lost 6, with 12 bases in between. The CDR3 nucleotides read TGTGCCAGTAGTAGACTGGGTGGGGCTGAAGCTTTCTTT. This translates into CASSRLGGAEAFF.

V gene TRBV5-1 combines with J gene TRBJ2-5; D may be TRBD2 (5 bases). Trimming took 5 bases from V and 5 from J, leaving 13 bases between them. Germline CDR1 and CDR2: SGHRS and YFSETQ. There are 13 residues in the CDR3. The CDR3 DNA sequence: TGCGCCAGCAGGTTGACTGTAGCGGAGACCCAGTACTTC. Translation gives CASRLTVAETQYF.

The chain employs TRBV27 and TRBJ2-1; tentatively, D is TRBD2 (6 bases). Germline assignment: CDR1 MNHEY and CDR2 SMNVEV (reference sequence). The CDR3 is made up of 15 amino acids. V lost 7 bases to trimming and J lost 3 bases, with 16 bases between them. The CDR3 here is CASNPGGALYNEQFF. The CDR3 bases are TGTGCCAGCAATCCCGGGGGTGCGCTCTACAATGAGCAGTTCTTC.

The chain employs TRBV28 and TRBJ2-7, with 10 bases fitting TRBD2. The germline CDR1 and CDR2 sequences are MDHEN and SYDVKM. V trimming: 2 bases; J trimming: 0 bases; junction bases outside the gene matches: 10. CDR3 size: 18 residues. CDR3 nucleotide sequence: TGTGCCAGCAGTTTAGAAGTAGGACTAGCGGACAGCTCCTACGAGCAGTACTTC. Residues: CASSLEVGLADSSYEQYF.

The CDR3 coding sequence is TGTGCCAGTAAGGACGGTCGGACTGAAGCTTTCTTT. Residues: CASKDGRTEAFF. This rearrangement joins TRBV19 to TRBJ1-1; no firm D call. The V and J ends lost 7 bases and 5 bases respectively, with 11 bases between them. This CDR3 is 12 amino acids long. The germline gives CDR1 LNHDA, CDR2 SQIVND (reference sequence).

This chain links TRBV19 with TRBJ1-1; possible D gene TRBD1, 5 bases. CDR3 length equals 15 residues. V was clipped by 8 bases and J by 4 bases, with 20 bases between them. The germline gives CDR1 LNHDA, CDR2 SQIVND (reference sequence). The CDR3 here is CASVKGDPRGTEAFF. The CDR3, as DNA: TGTGCCAGTGTTAAAGGGGACCCGAGAGGCACTGAAGCTTTCTTT.

The chain has TRBV3-1 (or the pseudogene TRBV3-2) and TRBJ2-1; D not resolved. Trimming took off 0 bases at V and 0 bases at J, with 9 bases between the two ends. The CDR3 has 16 residues. Per germline, CDR1 LGHDT and CDR2 YNNKEL (reference sequence). The CDR3 loop is CASSQDIGSSYNEQFF. In nucleotides, the CDR3 is TGTGCCAGCAGCCAAGATATCGGAAGCTCCTACAATGAGCAGTTCTTC.

The chain employs TRBV20-1 and TRBJ2-1; D is unresolved. The germline V and J ends were trimmed by 2 bases and 7 bases, with 6 bases remaining between them. Germline-derived CDR1 and CDR2 are DFQATT and SNEGSKA (reference sequence). This CDR3 comprises 11 residues. The CDR3 spells CSARPENEQFF. As DNA, the CDR3 is TGCAGTGCTAGACCCGAAAATGAGCAGTTCTTC.

CDR3 sequence (DNA): TGCGCCAGCAGCCTGGGACAGGGGAGGAGGGGGCAGTTCTTC. The encoded protein is CASSLGQGRRGQFF. This chain joins TRBV5-1 and TRBJ2-1, with TRBD1 matching over 10 bases. CDR3 length: 14 residues. Germline V gene data show CDR1 as SGHRS and CDR2 as YFSETQ. The V and J ends lost 4 bases and 12 bases, in that order; junction bases with no gene match: 10.

The chain uses TRBV19 and TRBJ2-1, with 9 bases matching TRBD2. The length of the CDR3 is 19 residues. V trimming: 5 bases; J trimming: 1 base; junction bases outside the gene matches: 15. Germline V CDR1 and CDR2: LNHDA, SQIVND (reference sequence). CDR3 nucleotide sequence: TGTGCCAGTAGTCAAGGACTAGCGCACCTCCAATTATCCTACAATGAGCAGTTCTTC. This encodes CASSQGLAHLQLSYNEQFF.

The V gene is TRBV19, the J gene TRBJ2-7, with 14 bases aligning to TRBD2. This CDR3 contains 15 residues. Trimming at V came to 4 bases and at J to 7 bases, leaving 6 bases not matched to a gene. Germline lookup yields CDR1 LNHDA and CDR2 SQIVND (reference sequence). CDR3 DNA sequence: TGTGCCAGTAGTACCGGGACTAGCGGGAGTCAAGAGCAGTACTTC. It specifies CASSTGTSGSQEQYF.

The chain is built from TRBV27 and TRBJ1-1; D might be TRBD1 (5 bases). V dropped 0 bases and J dropped 7 bases, with 9 bases sitting between them. The CDR3 is 13 amino acids. Germline V lookup: CDR1 MNHEY, CDR2 SMNVEV (reference sequence). CDR3 coding DNA: TGTGCCAGCAGTTTATCGAGGGGACGTGAAGCTTTCTTT. This sequence encodes CASSLSRGREAFF.

This chain uses TRBV3-1 (or the pseudogene TRBV3-2) with TRBJ1-2; a weak D match, TRBD1 (5 bases). The V end was cut by 0 bases, the J end by 4 bases, with 15 bases between. CDR3 length: 16 residues. Germline V gives CDR1 LGHDT, CDR2 YNNKEL (reference sequence). CDR3 sequence: CASSQEGRGGVYGYTF. The DNA of the CDR3 is TGTGCCAGCAGCCAAGAAGGCCGCGGAGGGGTCTATGGCTACACCTTC.

This sequence joins TRBV19 and TRBJ2-1; D is undetermined. Germline V gives CDR1 LNHDA, CDR2 SQIVND (reference sequence). The V end was cut by 2 bases, the J end by 9 bases, with 11 bases between. The CDR3 extends over 13 amino acids. CDR3 nucleotides: TGTGCCAGTAGTATAACACCAGGTAGTGAGCAGTTCTTC. Translating it yields CASSITPGSEQFF.